The 19 T cell receptor beta chains given below trace back to one sample, sequenced in a study of blood T cell repertoires in COVID-19. Profiling relied on immunoSEQ multiplex PCR, and the TCRdb table lists in-frame clones only, not all of them. Here the sample spans a few hundred thousand clones, 75% to 90% being singletons. Sequencing used PBMCs or T cells enriched from blood (not recorded which). These receptor sequences come from a young man who had recovered from COVID-19.

The rearrangement links TRBV12-3 or TRBV12-4 to TRBJ1-2; D unresolved. This CDR3 is built from 12 residues. Trimming pared 5 bases from V and 8 bases from J, leaving 12 bases between. The CDR3 coding sequence is TGTGCCAGCAGTGCCCGTCGGGGAGGCTACACCTTC. Translated, it gives CASSARRGGYTF.

This clone appeared a few times. The V call is TRBV3-1 (or the pseudogene TRBV3-2), the J call TRBJ1-3; D gene ambiguous. The CDR3 is 15 amino acids. The germline CDR1 and CDR2 sequences are LGHDT and YNNKEL (reference sequence). Trimming shortened V by 1 base and J by 0 bases, and 7 bases separated the two germline ends. CDR3 bases: TGTGCCAGCAGCCAAGGCTTAGTCTCTGGAAACACCATATATTTT. It yields the protein CASSQGLVSGNTIYF.

This clone was recorded a few times. The V and J genes are TRBV6-4 and TRBJ2-1; maybe TRBD2 (6 bases). Germline CDR1 reads MRHNA; CDR2 reads SNTAGT. The CDR3 has 14 amino acids. V lost 3 bases, J lost 5 bases, and 11 bases lay in between. CDR3 in amino acids: CASSESGGHNEQFF. The CDR3 DNA reads TGTGCCAGCAGTGAGTCCGGGGGTCACAATGAGCAGTTCTTC.

The genes are TRBV19 and TRBJ1-3, with D perhaps matching TRBD1 (6 bases). This CDR3 contains 19 residues. CDR1 LNHDA and CDR2 SQIVND come from the germline V gene (reference sequence). V dropped 5 bases and J dropped 0 bases, with 23 bases sitting between them. The CDR3 protein is CASSALRGQHRISGNTIYF. In nucleotides, the CDR3 is TGTGCCAGTAGTGCACTTCGTGGACAGCATAGAATCTCTGGAAACACCATATATTTT.

The rearrangement joins TRBV7-6 to TRBJ2-5, with 8 bases identical to TRBD2. CDR3 length equals 16 residues. Unmatched junction bases numbered 7, after V lost 3 bases and J lost 1 base. The germline V gene encodes CDR1 SGHVS and CDR2 FNYEAQ. The CDR3 nucleotides read TGTGCCAGCAGCTTTAAACGGGGGGGCTTCCAAGAGACCCAGTACTTC. It is translated as CASSFKRGGFQETQYF.

The rearrangement links TRBV7-8 to TRBJ1-1; 9 bases line up with TRBD1. V dropped 2 bases and J dropped 5; count of bases not matched to a gene: 6. CDR1 is SGHVS, CDR2 FQNEAQ, per germline. The CDR3 loop spans 15 amino acids. CDR3: CASSLMGQGQTEAFF. DNA for the CDR3: TGTGCCAGCAGCTTAATGGGACAGGGACAAACTGAAGCTTTCTTT.

The rearrangement uses TRBV19 and TRBJ2-1; 8 nucleotides align to TRBD2. Per the germline V gene, CDR1 is LNHDA and CDR2 is SQIVND (reference sequence). Unmatched junction bases numbered 7, after V lost 6 bases and J lost 3 bases. The CDR3 spans 15 residues. CDR3 amino acids: CASSTGTRVYNEQFF. In nucleotides, the CDR3 is TGTGCCAGTAGCACCGGGACTAGAGTCTACAATGAGCAGTTCTTC.

The genes are TRBV5-1 and TRBJ1-2; 7 positions agree with TRBD1. V was pared by 2 bases and J by 4 bases, with 11 bases of the junction left unmatched. The germline V gene encodes CDR1 SGHRS and CDR2 YFSETQ. This CDR3 region has 16 residues. The chain's CDR3 is CASSFMGQKGSYGYTF. DNA for the CDR3: TGCGCCAGCAGCTTCATGGGACAGAAAGGTAGCTATGGCTACACCTTC.

The table lists this clone with a few counts. V gene TRBV29-1 combines with J gene TRBJ1-1; D is unclear. The V gene's germline CDR1 is SQVTM and CDR2 ANQGSEA. V was clipped by 4 bases and J by 4 bases, with 10 bases between them. This CDR3 is 12 amino acids long. In DNA form, the CDR3 reads TGCAGCGTTGCCTCGGGGAGCACTGAAGCTTTCTTT. It encodes CSVASGSTEAFF.

This chain joins TRBV11-2 and TRBJ2-7, with D perhaps matching TRBD2 (6 bases). There are 13 residues in the CDR3. Per germline, CDR1 SGHAT and CDR2 FQNNGV. Deletions cut 0 bases from V and 5 bases from J, with 8 bases between. The CDR3 DNA is TGTGCCAGCAGCTTAGATTGGGGGGACGAGCAGTACTTC. Residues: CASSLDWGDEQYF.

The V gene is TRBV5-4, the J gene TRBJ2-5; D perhaps matches TRBD1 (6 bases). Germline CDR1 is SGHNT and CDR2 is YYREEE (reference sequence). CDR3 length equals 18 residues. Trimming took 0 bases from V and 1 from J, leaving 19 bases between them. The CDR3 DNA follows: TGTGCCAGCAGCTTGGTCCCCACCGGGACAAGCGGCCAAGAGACCCAGTACTTC. This encodes CASSLVPTGTSGQETQYF. Drawing the rest from reference TRBV5-4 and TRBJ2-5, the complete variable domain is ETGVTQSPTHLIKTRGQQVTLRCSSQSGHNTVSWYQQALGQGPQFIFQYYREEENGRGNFPPRFSGLQFPNYSSELNVNALELDDSALYLCASSLVPTGTSGQETQYFGPGTRLLVL.

V gene TRBV30 combines with J gene TRBJ2-7; a weak D match, TRBD2 (6 bases). The ends were cut back, 5 bases at V and 3 bases at J, with 23 bases in the middle. CDR3 length: 16 residues. Germline lookup yields CDR1 GTSNPN and CDR2 SVGIG (reference sequence). DNA of the CDR3: TGTGCCTGGCACCGTCGCGTAGGTTGGGGAGGCTACGAGCAGTACTTC. Translated, it gives CAWHRRVGWGGYEQYF.

The V call is TRBV12-3 or TRBV12-4, the J call TRBJ1-2, with a tentative D call TRBD1 (5 bases). The CDR3 spans 12 residues. V lost 3 bases and J lost 9, with 11 bases in between. Here the CDR3 reads CASSFRGFSYTF. DNA for the CDR3: TGTGCCAGCAGTTTTAGGGGTTTTAGCTACACCTTC.

This clone came up a few times. The same CDR3 also results from other DNA sequences found in this sample. This chain uses TRBV19 with TRBJ1-5; D not certain. The germline CDR1 and CDR2 sequences are LNHDA and SQIVND (reference sequence). The CDR3 is 13 amino acids. V lost 2 bases to trimming and J lost 2 bases, with 4 bases between them. The CDR3 here is CASSISGNQPQHF. DNA of the CDR3: TGTGCCAGTAGTATAAGCGGCAATCAGCCCCAGCATTTT.

The chain has TRBV7-2 and TRBJ1-4; tentative D call: TRBD1 (6 bases). This CDR3 contains 14 residues. Germline V gives CDR1 SGHTA, CDR2 FQGNSA. Trimming took 4 bases from V and 0 from J, leaving 6 bases between them. Here the CDR3 reads CASSSGATNEKLFF. CDR3 DNA: TGTGCCAGCAGCTCAGGGGCAACTAATGAAAAACTGTTTTTT.

This clone has just one count. The chain combines TRBV19 with TRBJ1-2; D gene ambiguous. Germline V gene sequence: CDR1 LNHDA, CDR2 SQIVND (reference sequence). Between the trimmed V and J ends, which lost 1 base and 4 bases, there was a span of 13 bases. The CDR3 runs to 15 residues. The CDR3 loop is CASSIGGAAFYGYTF. The CDR3 bases are TGTGCCAGTAGTATAGGAGGAGCAGCGTTCTATGGCTACACCTTC.

The chain recombines TRBV4-2 with TRBJ1-6; D is uncertain. The ends were cut back, 0 bases at V and 7 bases at J, with 13 bases in the middle. This CDR3 region has 16 residues. Germline CDR1 and CDR2: LGHNA and YNFKEQ. The CDR3 here is CASSQDRTVGNSPLHF. CDR3 nucleotide sequence: TGTGCCAGCAGCCAAGATCGAACAGTAGGCAATTCACCCCTCCACTTT.

To note about this clone: Other DNA sequences in this sample translate to the same CDR3. The chain couples TRBV6-2 or TRBV6-3 to TRBJ1-2, with D possibly being TRBD1 (5 bases). The CDR3 is made up of 11 amino acids. Germline CDR1 is MNHEY and CDR2 is SVGEGT. V was clipped by 5 bases and J by 8 bases, with 9 bases between them. In DNA form, the CDR3 reads TGTGCCAGCAGTCAGGGAGGAGGCTACACCTTC. It specifies CASSQGGGYTF.

V usage is TRBV2 and J usage is TRBJ1-2; 8 nucleotides line up with TRBD1. CDR3 length: 13 residues. Germline CDR1 reads SNHLY; CDR2 reads FYNNEI. Trimming cost V 7 bases and J 5 bases; bases outside gene matches: 6. The CDR3 here is CASTLGQGYGYTF. As DNA, the CDR3 is TGTGCCAGCACCCTCGGACAGGGATATGGCTACACCTTC.